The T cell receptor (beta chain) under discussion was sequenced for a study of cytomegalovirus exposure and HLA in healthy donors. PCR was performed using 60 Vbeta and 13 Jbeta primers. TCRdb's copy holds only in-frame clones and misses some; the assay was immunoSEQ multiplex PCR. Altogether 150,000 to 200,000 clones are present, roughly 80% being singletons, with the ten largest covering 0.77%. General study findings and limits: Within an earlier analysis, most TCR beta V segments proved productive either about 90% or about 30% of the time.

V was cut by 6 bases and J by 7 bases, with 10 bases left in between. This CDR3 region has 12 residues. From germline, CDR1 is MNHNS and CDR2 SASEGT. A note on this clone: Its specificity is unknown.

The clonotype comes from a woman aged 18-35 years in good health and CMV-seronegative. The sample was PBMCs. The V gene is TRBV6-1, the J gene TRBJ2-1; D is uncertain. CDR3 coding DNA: TGTGCCAGCAGCCCGACTGCTAATGAGCAGTTCTTC. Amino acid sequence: CASSPTANEQFF.